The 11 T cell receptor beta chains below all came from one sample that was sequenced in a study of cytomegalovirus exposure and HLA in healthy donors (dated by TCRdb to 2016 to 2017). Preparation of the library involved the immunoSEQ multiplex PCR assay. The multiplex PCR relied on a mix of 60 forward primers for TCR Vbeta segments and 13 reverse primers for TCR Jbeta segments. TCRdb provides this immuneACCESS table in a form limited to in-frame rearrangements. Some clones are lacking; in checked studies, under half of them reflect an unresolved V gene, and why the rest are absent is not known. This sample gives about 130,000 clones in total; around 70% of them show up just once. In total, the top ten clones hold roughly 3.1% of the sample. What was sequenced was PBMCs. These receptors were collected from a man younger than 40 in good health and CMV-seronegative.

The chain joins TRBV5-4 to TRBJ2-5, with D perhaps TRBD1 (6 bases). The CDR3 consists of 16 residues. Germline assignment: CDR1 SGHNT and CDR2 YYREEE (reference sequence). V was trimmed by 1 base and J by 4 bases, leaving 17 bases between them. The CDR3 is CASSLRLGQIGETQYF. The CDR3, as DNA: TGTGCCAGCAGCTTGCGTTTAGGACAGATTGGAGAGACCCAGTACTTC. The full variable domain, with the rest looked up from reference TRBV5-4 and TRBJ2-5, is ETGVTQSPTHLIKTRGQQVTLRCSSQSGHNTVSWYQQALGQGPQFIFQYYREEENGRGNFPPRFSGLQFPNYSSELNVNALELDDSALYLCASSLRLGQIGETQYFGPGTRLLVL.

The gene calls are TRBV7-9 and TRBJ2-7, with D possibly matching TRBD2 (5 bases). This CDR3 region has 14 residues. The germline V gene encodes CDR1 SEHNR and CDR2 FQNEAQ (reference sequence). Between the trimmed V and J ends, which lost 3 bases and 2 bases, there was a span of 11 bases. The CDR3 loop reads CASSFGGSTYEQYF. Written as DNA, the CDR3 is TGTGCCAGCAGCTTTGGTGGGAGCACCTACGAGCAGTACTTC.

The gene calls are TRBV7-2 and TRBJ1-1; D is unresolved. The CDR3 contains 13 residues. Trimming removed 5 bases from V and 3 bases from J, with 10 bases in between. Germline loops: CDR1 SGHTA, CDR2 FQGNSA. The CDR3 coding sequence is TGTGCCAGCAGCCCTCAGGAGGACACTGAAGCTTTCTTT. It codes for CASSPQEDTEAFF.

The CDR3 is CASSQSGTSGSGANVLTF. The CDR3 DNA is TGCGCCAGCAGCCAATCCGGGACTAGCGGATCTGGGGCCAACGTCCTGACTTTC. This chain joins TRBV4-1 and TRBJ2-6; the match to TRBD2 covers 11 bases. Germline values: CDR1 MGHRA, CDR2 YSYEKL. This CDR3 has 18 amino acids. V shed 2 bases and J 1 base; nucleotides not matched to a gene: 4.

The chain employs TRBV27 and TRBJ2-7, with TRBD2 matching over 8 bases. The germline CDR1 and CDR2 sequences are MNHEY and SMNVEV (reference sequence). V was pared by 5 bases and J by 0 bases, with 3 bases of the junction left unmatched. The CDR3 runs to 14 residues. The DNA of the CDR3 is TGTGCCAGCAGTGAGCGGGAGTACTCCTACGAGCAGTACTTC. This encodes CASSEREYSYEQYF.

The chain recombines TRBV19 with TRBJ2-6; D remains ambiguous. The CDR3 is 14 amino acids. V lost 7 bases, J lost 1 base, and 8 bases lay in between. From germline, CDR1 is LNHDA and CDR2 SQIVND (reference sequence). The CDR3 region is CASIPGSGANVLTF. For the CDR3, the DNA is TGTGCCAGTATCCCGGGTTCTGGGGCCAACGTCCTGACTTTC.

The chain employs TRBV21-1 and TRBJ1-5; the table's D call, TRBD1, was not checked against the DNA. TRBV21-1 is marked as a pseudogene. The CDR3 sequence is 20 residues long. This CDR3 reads CASSKLEMDRGREFVQPQHF. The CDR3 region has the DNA TGTGCCAGCAGCAAGCTAGAAATGGACAGGGGGCGCGAGTTTGTCCAGCCCCAGCATTTT.

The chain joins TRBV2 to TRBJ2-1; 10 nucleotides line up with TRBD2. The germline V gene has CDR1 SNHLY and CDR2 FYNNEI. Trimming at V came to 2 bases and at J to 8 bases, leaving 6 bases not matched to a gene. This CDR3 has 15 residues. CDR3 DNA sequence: TGTGCCAGCAGTGAACGGCTAGCGGGAGTACATGAGCAGTTCTTC. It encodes CASSERLAGVHEQFF.

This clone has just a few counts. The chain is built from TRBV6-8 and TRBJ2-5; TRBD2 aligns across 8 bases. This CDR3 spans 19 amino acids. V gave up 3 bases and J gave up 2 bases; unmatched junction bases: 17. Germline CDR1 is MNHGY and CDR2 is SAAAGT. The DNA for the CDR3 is TGTGCCAGCAGTTATGGGGAGGGCCCCGGGGGGGCCCTACAAGAGACCCAGTACTTC. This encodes CASSYGEGPGGALQETQYF.

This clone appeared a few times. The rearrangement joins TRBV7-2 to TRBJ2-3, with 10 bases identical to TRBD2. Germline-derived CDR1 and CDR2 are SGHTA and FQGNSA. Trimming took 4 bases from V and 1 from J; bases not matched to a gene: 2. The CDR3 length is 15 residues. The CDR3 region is CASSSLAGGTDTQYF. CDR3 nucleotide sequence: TGTGCCAGCAGCTCCCTAGCGGGGGGCACAGATACGCAGTATTTT.

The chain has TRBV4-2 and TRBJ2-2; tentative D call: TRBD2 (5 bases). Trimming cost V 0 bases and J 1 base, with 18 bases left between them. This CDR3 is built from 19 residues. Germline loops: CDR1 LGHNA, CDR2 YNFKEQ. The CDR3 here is CASSQDVTDYYGNTGELFF. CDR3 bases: TGTGCCAGCAGCCAAGATGTTACAGACTACTATGGGAACACCGGGGAGCTGTTTTTT.